This TCR beta chain was identified during a study of blood T cell repertoires in COVID-19. The CDR3 covers 16 residues. The V gene end was trimmed by 4 bases and the J gene end by 3 bases; junction bases not matched to a gene: 5. Per germline, CDR1 KGHDR and CDR2 SFDVKD. In the authors' methods: Estimation of nucleated cell counts was performed using reference gene primer amplification. The table came from immunoSEQ multiplex PCR; TCRdb's copy has only in-frame clones and leaves some out. V and J calls and clone size are those listed in that table; D and trimming were worked out from the DNA. The sample has more than 200,000 clones; approximately 83% are singletons.

The specimen sequenced was peripheral blood. This chain links TRBV24-1 with TRBJ2-2; 9 nucleotides align to TRBD2. This clonotype originated in a woman aged 35 to 49 with active or convalescent COVID-19. The chain's CDR3 is CATSDRGGVYTGELFF. CDR3 nucleotide sequence: TGTGCCACCAGTGACCGCGGGGGGGTTTACACCGGGGAGCTGTTTTTT.